This TCR beta chain is drawn from a study of T cells in localized non-small cell lung cancer (dated by TCRdb to between 2020 and 2021). Regarding the complete study: The study analyzed T cell repertoires of under 250 early-stage NSCLC patients, comparing tumors and uninvolved tumor-adjacent lungs. The cohort comprised around 240 treatment-naïve NSCLC patients with resected, localized lung tumors. A mean age of around 66 years was recorded for the NSCLC patients, of whom more than 120 were male and about a hundred were female. Results and caveats for the whole study, not just this receptor: Higher blood T cell density associated with longer overall survival, while higher adjacent-lung clonality associated with shorter survival. Because the study design was exploratory, TCR variables were selected using unadjusted p-values without false-discovery rate correction. Multi-region tumor sequencing was not performed, so intratumor heterogeneity could not be excluded. Uninvolved tumor-adjacent lung showed the highest T cell clonality, higher than tumor, which suggests more focused antigenic responses in the uninvolved tumor-adjacent lung. A median of approximately 62 of the top 100 tumor clones turned up in the paired uninvolved adjacent lung, and 25 to 30 of those clones also ranked among the top 100 of that same adjacent lung.

This clone came up a few times. Its antigen has not been determined. Base qualities are not provided; no much larger clone lies one nucleotide away. TCR beta CDR3 regions were sequenced from DNA using the immunoSEQ Assay. The authors processed their data as follows. To compute T cell density, TCR beta template counts were normalized to usable DNA, which was estimated by amplifying housekeeping genes. Richness was estimated with the preseqR package, extrapolating to 400,000 templates for PBMC samples and 120,000 templates for tissue samples. Clonality was calculated as one minus Pielou's evenness. Tissue-enriched TCRs were identified by differential abundance testing using productive amino-acid clonotypes, minimum total count 5 and alpha 0.1. Repertoire overlap between compartments was quantified with the Jaccard Index and Morisita Overlap Index. TCR beta CDR3s were clustered by GLIPH together with public tetramer-defined viral CDR3s, and at least three viral sequences plus V-gene enrichment were required for viral motifs. TCRdb took this table from immuneACCESS and kept in-frame rearrangements with V and J called. Such tables lack part of the clones; where checked against another copy, unresolved V genes explain under half of the gap, and the rest is unexplained. V, J and clone size were drawn from that table, and D and trimming were deduced from the DNA. This sample gives about 2,200 clones in total; approximately 17% of them show up just once. Clones ranked in the top ten supply 9.5% to 13% of the sample.

Uninvolved adjacent lung was taken at least 2 cm from the tumor margin and confirmed free of atypia by two independent pathologists. At diagnosis, tumor, uninvolved tumor-adjacent lung and peripheral blood were collected and then preserved as a mix of FFPE and fresh-frozen material. V is reduced by 3 bases and J by 5 bases, leaving a spacing of 4 bases between them. Looking up the germline V gene (reference sequence) yields CDR1 LNHDA and CDR2 SQIVND. The CDR3 covers 11 residues, taking in both the cysteine and the phenylalanine. Only the CDR3 DNA is retained, 33 bases long and in frame from the first base.

The sequence joins TRBV19 to TRBJ2-5, with the D gene not clear enough to name. The material was normal lung tissue next to the tumor, obtained before any cancer treatment. The receptor was isolated from a man aged 35 to 69 with stage I squamous cell lung carcinoma. Read as DNA, the sequence is TGTGCCAGTAGTATTAGCGAGACCCAGTACTTC. It translates to CASSISETQYF.